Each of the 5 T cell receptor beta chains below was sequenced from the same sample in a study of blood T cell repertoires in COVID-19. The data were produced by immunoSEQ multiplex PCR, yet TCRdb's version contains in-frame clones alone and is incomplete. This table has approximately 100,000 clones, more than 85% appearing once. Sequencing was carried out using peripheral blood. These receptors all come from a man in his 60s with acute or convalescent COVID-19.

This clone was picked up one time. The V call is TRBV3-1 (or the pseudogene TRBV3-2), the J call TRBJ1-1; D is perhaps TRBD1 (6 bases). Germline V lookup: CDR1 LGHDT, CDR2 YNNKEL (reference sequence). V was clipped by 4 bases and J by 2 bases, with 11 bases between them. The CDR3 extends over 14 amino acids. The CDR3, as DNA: TGTGCCAGCAGCCGAACGGACAGAAACACTGAAGCTTTCTTT. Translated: CASSRTDRNTEAFF.

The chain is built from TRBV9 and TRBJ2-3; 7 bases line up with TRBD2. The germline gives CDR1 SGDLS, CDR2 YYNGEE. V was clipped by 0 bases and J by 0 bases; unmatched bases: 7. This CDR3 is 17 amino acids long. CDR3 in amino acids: CASSVGNGRSSTDTQYF. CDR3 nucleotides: TGTGCCAGCAGCGTAGGAAACGGGAGGAGTAGCACAGATACGCAGTATTTT.

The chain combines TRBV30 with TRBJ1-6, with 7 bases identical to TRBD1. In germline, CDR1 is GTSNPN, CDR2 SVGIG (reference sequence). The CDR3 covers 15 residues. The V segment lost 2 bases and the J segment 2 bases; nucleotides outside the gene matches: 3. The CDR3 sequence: CAWSYRGAYNSPLHF. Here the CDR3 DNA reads TGTGCCTGGAGTTACAGGGGCGCCTATAATTCACCCCTCCACTTT.

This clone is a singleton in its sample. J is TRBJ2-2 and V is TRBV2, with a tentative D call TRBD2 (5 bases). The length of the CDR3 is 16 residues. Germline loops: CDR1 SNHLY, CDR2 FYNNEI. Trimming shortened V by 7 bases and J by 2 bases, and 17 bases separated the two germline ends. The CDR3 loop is CASTPRPGSNTGELFF. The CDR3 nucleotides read TGTGCCAGCACCCCTCGGCCGGGAAGTAACACCGGGGAGCTGTTTTTT. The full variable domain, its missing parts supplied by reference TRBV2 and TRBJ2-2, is EPEVTQTPSHQVTQMGQEVILRCVPISNHLYFYWYRQILGQKVEFLVSFYNNEISEKSEIFDDQFSVERPDGSNFTLKIRSTKLEDSAMYFCASTPRPGSNTGELFFGEGSRLTVL.

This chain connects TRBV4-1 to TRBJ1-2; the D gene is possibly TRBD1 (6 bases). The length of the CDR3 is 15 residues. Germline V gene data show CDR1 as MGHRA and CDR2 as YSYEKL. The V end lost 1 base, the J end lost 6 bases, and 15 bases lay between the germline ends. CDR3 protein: CASSQVPGGPHGYTF. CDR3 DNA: TGCGCCAGCAGCCAAGTTCCCGGGGGGCCCCATGGCTACACCTTC.